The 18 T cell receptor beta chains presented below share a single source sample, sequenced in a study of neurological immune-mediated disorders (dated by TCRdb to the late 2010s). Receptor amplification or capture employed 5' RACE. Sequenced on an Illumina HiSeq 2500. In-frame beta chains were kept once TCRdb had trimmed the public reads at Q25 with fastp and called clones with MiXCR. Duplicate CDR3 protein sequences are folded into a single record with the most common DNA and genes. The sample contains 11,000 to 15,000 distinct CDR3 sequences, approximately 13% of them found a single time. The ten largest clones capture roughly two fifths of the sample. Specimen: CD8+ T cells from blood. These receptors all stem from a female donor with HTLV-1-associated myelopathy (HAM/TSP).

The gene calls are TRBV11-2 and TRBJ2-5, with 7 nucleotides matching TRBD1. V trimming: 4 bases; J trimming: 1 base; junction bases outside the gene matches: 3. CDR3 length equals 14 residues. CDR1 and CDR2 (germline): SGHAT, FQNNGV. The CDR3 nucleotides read TGTGCCAGCAGCTCGACAGGGTTCCAAGAGACCCAGTACTTC. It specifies CASSSTGFQETQYF.

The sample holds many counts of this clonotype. The CDR3 DNA reads as TGTGCCAGCAGCTTAGCGCCTAGCGGGAGTTATGAGCAGTTCTTC. The encoded protein is CASSLAPSGSYEQFF. The chain employs TRBV7-6 and TRBJ2-1, with TRBD2 matching over 10 bases. The CDR3 consists of 15 residues. Germline trimming cut 0 bases from V and 8 bases from J; bases unmatched to any gene: 4. Germline lookup yields CDR1 SGHVS and CDR2 FNYEAQ.

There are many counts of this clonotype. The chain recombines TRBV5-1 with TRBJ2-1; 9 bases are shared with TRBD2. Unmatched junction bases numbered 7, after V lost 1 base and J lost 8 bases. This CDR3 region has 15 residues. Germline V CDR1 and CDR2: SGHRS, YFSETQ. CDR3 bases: TGCGCCAGCAGCTTGCATGCTAGCGGGACGTATGAGCAGTTCTTC. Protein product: CASSLHASGTYEQFF.

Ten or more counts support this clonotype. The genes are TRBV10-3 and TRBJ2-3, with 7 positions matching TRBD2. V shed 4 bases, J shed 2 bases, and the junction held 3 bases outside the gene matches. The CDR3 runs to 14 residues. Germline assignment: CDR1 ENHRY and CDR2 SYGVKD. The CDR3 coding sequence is TGTGCCATCAGTGGGGGGGGGGACACAGATACGCAGTATTTT. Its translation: CAISGGGDTDTQYF.

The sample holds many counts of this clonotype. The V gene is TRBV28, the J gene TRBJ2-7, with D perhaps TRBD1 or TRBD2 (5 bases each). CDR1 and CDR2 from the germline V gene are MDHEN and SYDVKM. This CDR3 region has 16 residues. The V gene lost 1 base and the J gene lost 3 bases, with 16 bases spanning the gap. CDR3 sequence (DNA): TGTGCCAGCAGTTTATACCGGGACGAGAACGACTACGAGCAGTACTTC. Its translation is CASSLYRDENDYEQYF. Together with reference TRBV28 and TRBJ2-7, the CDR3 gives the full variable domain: DVKVTQSSRYLVKRTGEKVFLECVQDMDHENMFWYRQDPGLGLRLIYFSYDVKMKEKGDIPEGYSVSREKKERFSLILESASTNQTSMYLCASSLYRDENDYEQYFGPGTRLTVT.

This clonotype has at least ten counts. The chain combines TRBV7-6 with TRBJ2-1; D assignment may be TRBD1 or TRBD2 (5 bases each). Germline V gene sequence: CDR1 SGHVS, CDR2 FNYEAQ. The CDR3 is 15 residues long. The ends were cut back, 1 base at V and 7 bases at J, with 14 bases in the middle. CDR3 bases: TGTGCCAGCAGCTTAGAAGGAGCCTGGGGGAATGAGCAGTTCTTC. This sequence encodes CASSLEGAWGNEQFF.

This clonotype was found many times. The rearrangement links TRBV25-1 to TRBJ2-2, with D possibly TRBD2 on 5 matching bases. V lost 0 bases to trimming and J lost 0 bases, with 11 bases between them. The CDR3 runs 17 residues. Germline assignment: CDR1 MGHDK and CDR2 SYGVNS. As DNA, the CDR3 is TGTGCCAGCAGTGAATACGCCTCCGGGACGAACACCGGGGAGCTGTTTTTT. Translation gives CASSEYASGTNTGELFF.

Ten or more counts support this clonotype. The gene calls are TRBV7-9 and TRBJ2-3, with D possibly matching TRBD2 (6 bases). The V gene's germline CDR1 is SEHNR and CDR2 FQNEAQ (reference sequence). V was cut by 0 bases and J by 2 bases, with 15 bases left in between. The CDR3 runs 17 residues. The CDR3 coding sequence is TGTGCCAGCAGCTTAGCCGTTTCCAGCGGGTCCACAGATACGCAGTATTTT. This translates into CASSLAVSSGSTDTQYF.

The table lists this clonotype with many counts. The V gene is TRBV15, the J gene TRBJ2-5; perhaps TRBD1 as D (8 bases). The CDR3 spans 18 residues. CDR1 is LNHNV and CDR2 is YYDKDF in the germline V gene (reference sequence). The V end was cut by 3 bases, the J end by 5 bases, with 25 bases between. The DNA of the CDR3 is TGTGCCACCAGCAGGTCCCCGGGGGGCAGGGGGCATCTGGAGACCCAGTACTTC. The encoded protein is CATSRSPGGRGHLETQYF.

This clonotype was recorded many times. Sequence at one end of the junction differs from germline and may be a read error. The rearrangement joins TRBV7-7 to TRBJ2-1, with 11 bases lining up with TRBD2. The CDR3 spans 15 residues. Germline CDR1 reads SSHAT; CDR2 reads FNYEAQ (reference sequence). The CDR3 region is CASRPRLAGNNEQFF. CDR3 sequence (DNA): TGTGCTAGCAGGCCAAGACTAGCGGGAAACAATGAGCAGTTCTTC.

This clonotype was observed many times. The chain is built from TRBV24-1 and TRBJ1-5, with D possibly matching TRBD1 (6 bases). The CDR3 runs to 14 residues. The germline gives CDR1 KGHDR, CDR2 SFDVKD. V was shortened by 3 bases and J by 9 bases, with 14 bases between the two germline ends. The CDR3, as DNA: TGTGCCACCAGTGATGGGGGGGCAGGGTGGCCCCAGCATTTT. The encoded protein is CATSDGGAGWPQHF.

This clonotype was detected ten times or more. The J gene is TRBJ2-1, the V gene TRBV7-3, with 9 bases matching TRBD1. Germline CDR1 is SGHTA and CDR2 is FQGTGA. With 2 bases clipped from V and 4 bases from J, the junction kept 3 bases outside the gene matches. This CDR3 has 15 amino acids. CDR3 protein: CASSLEGTGYNEQFF. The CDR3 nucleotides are TGTGCCAGCAGCTTAGAGGGGACAGGGTACAATGAGCAGTTCTTC.

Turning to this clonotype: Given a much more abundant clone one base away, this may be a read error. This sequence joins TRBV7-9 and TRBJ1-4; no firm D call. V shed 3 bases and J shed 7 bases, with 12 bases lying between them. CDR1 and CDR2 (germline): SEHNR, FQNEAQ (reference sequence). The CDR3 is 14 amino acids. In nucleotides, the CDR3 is TGTGCCAGCAGCTTCGTGAAAGGGTTTGAAAAACTGTTTTTT. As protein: CASSFVKGFEKLFF.

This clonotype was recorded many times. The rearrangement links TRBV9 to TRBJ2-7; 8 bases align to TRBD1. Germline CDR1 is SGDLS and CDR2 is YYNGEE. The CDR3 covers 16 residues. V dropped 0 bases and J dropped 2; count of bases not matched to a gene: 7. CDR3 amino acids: CASSVGDRIRTYEQYF. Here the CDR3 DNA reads TGTGCCAGCAGCGTAGGGGACAGGATACGAACCTACGAGCAGTACTTC. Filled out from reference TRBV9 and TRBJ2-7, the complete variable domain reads DSGVTQTPKHLITATGQRVTLRCSPRSGDLSVYWYQQSLDQGLQFLIQYYNGEERAKGNILERFSAQQFPDLHSELNLSSLELGDSALYFCASSVGDRIRTYEQYFGPGTRLTVT.

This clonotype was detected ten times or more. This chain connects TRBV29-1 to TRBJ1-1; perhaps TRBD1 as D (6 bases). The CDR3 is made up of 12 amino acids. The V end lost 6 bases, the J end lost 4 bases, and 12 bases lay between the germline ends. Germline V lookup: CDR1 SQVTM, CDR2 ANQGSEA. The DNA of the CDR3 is TGCAGCGTCCCATTAGGGGGCACTGAAGCTTTCTTT. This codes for CSVPLGGTEAFF.

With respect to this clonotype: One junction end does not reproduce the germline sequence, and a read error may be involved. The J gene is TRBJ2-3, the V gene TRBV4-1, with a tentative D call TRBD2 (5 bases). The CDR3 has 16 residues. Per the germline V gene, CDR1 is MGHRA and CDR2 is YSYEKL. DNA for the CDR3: TGCGCCAGCCACTCCCGGTCGACCTCTAGCACAGATACTCAGTATTTT. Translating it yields CASHSRSTSSTDTQYF.

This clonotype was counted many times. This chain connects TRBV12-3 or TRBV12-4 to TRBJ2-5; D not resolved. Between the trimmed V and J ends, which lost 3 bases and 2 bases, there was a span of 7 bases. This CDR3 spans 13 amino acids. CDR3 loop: CASSFAQQETQYF. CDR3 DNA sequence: TGTGCCAGCAGTTTCGCACAACAAGAGACCCAGTACTTC.

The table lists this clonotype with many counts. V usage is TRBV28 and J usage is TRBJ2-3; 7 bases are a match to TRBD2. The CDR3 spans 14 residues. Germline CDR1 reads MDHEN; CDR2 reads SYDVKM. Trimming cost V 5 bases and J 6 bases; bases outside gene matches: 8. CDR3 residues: CASSPRLAFDTQYF. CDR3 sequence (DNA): TGTGCCAGCAGTCCTCGACTAGCTTTTGATACGCAGTATTTT.